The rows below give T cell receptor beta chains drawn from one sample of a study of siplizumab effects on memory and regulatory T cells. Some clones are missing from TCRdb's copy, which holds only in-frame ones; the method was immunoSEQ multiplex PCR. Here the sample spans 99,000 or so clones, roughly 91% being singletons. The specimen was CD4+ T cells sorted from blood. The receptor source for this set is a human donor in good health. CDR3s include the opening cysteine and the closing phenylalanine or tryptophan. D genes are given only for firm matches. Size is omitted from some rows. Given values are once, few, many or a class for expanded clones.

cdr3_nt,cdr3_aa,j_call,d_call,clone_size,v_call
TGTGCCAGCAGCCTCCGTTGGGACCAGCCCCAGCATTTT,CASSLRWDQPQHF,TRBJ1-5,NA,NA,TRBV7-6
TGTGCCATCAGATCAGCCGTTCAGGGCAATCAGCCCCAGCATTTT,CAIRSAVQGNQPQHF,TRBJ1-5,NA,NA,TRBV10-3
TGTGCCAGCAGTGGGAGCGGAAACTACAATGAGCAGTTCTTC,CASSGSGNYNEQFF,TRBJ2-1,NA,NA,TRBV2
TGTGCTAGTGGTTTGGGACAGGGCCCTCAGTATTTT,CASGLGQGPQYF,TRBJ2-3,TRBD1,NA,TRBV12-5
TGTGCCAGCAGCTTAGGACAGGGTATCGGGGAGCTGTTTTTT,CASSLGQGIGELFF,TRBJ2-2,NA,NA,TRBV13
TGTGCCAGCGGTGGACTCGACTTCAATCAGCCCCAGCATTTT,CASGGLDFNQPQHF,TRBJ1-5,NA,NA,TRBV6-1
TGTGCCAGCAGTCCCACAGGGACCCACGAGCAGTACTTC,CASSPTGTHEQYF,TRBJ2-7,NA,NA,TRBV25-1
TGTGCCAGCTCACCACCAGGACAAACTTACGAGCAGTACTTC,CASSPPGQTYEQYF,TRBJ2-7,NA,once,TRBV18
TGTGCCAGTAGGAGTCTGGAGGATGGCTACACCTTC,CASRSLEDGYTF,TRBJ1-2,NA,once,TRBV19
TGTGCCAGCAGCCAAGCCCCCTCCGGCGAGCAGTACTTC,CASSQAPSGEQYF,TRBJ2-7,NA,NA,TRBV9
TGTGCCAGCACCCAGGGGGGGGGCGCCTTCTACGAGCAGTACTTC,CASTQGGGAFYEQYF,TRBJ2-7,NA,NA,TRBV7-2
TGTGCCAGCAGCCAAGGAAGTCAGCCCCAGCATTTT,CASSQGSQPQHF,TRBJ1-5,NA,NA,TRBV2
TGTGCCAGTAGTATCACTAGCGTCGAGACCCAGTACTTC,CASSITSVETQYF,TRBJ2-5,TRBD2,NA,TRBV19
TGTGCCAGCATAGGTAGCTCTGGAAACACCATATATTTT,CASIGSSGNTIYF,TRBJ1-3,NA,NA,TRBV6-5
TGTGCCAGCAGCGTAGGATGGGACAGGGAGAGGTACGAGCAGTACTTC,CASSVGWDRERYEQYF,TRBJ2-7,TRBD1,NA,TRBV9
TGTGCCAGCAGCTTAGACGCCAGGGCGAACACTGAAGCTTTCTTT,CASSLDARANTEAFF,TRBJ1-1,NA,once,TRBV11-2
TGTGCCAGCAGAATCCGGGACTGGATCAATGAGCAGTTCTTC,CASRIRDWINEQFF,TRBJ2-1,NA,NA,TRBV6-6
TGTGCCAGCAGCTTGGAAGGGGGCCCGGATACGCAGTATTTT,CASSLEGGPDTQYF,TRBJ2-3,TRBD1,NA,TRBV5-4
TGCGCCAGCAGCTTGGTTGCAGGGGGACACTATGGCTACACCTTC,CASSLVAGGHYGYTF,TRBJ1-2,TRBD1,NA,TRBV5-1
TGTGCCAGCAGTACTAGCACAGATACGCAGTATTTT,CASSTSTDTQYF,TRBJ2-3,NA,NA,TRBV2
TGTGCCAGTAGTACCTCCACGGACGGGAGGGTTCGGGAAAAACTGTTTTTT,CASSTSTDGRVREKLFF,TRBJ1-4,NA,NA,TRBV19
TGTGCCTGGAGCAATACCGGACAGGGGTTCTCCTACGAGCAGTACTTC,CAWSNTGQGFSYEQYF,TRBJ2-7,TRBD1,NA,TRBV30
TGTGCCAGCAGTGCCGACAGGGTGGCCGGGGAGCTGTTTTTT,CASSADRVAGELFF,TRBJ2-2,TRBD1,once,TRBV6-4
TGCAGCGTTGCCCCGGCGAACACCGGGGAGCTGTTTTTT,CSVAPANTGELFF,TRBJ2-2,NA,NA,TRBV29-1
TGTGCCAGCAACTCTAGACAGGCCGGGGGCACCGGGGAGCTGTTTTTT,CASNSRQAGGTGELFF,TRBJ2-2,NA,NA,TRBV2
TGTGCCACCAGCAGTAGGAGTAGCTCCTACGAGCAGTACTTC,CATSSRSSSYEQYF,TRBJ2-7,NA,NA,TRBV15
TGCGCCAGCAGCTTGGGACTAGCGGGGGCTGGGGCCAACGTCCTGACTTTC,CASSLGLAGAGANVLTF,TRBJ2-6,TRBD2,NA,TRBV5-1
TGTGCCAGCAGTATGACAGGGGGCTATCCTAACTATGGCTACACCTTC,CASSMTGGYPNYGYTF,TRBJ1-2,TRBD1,NA,TRBV11-2
TGTGCCAGCAGCCCCTCCATAGCGGGAGCTTACAATGAGCAGTTCTTC,CASSPSIAGAYNEQFF,TRBJ2-1,TRBD2,NA,TRBV5-4
TGTGCCAGCAGCTCCTTGGGCAGGGGGATCTACGAGCAGTACTTC,CASSSLGRGIYEQYF,TRBJ2-7,TRBD1,NA,TRBV14
TGCGCCAGCAGCTTGGGGGAAATGAACACTGAAGCTTTCTTT,CASSLGEMNTEAFF,TRBJ1-1,NA,NA,TRBV5-1
TGTGCCAGCAGCGGATACCCCCTAGATACGCAGTATTTT,CASSGYPLDTQYF,TRBJ2-3,NA,NA,TRBV7-9
TGTGCCAGCTCACTCTCAGACCGGTTCTCTGGAAACACCATATATTTT,CASSLSDRFSGNTIYF,TRBJ1-3,NA,NA,TRBV18
TGTGCCAGCAGTTCCCCCCCCATGAACACTGAAGCTTTCTTT,CASSSPPMNTEAFF,TRBJ1-1,NA,NA,TRBV6-1
TGTGCCAGCAATCAGAGATCCTACGAGCAGTACTTC,CASNQRSYEQYF,TRBJ2-7,NA,NA,TRBV6-1
TGTGCCAGCAGTGACCCCGACAGGGGTTCCGAGCAGTACTTC,CASSDPDRGSEQYF,TRBJ2-7,TRBD1,NA,TRBV25-1
TGTGCCAGCAGTTTCGGACAGGGCGATTCCTACGAGCAGTACTTC,CASSFGQGDSYEQYF,TRBJ2-7,TRBD1,once,TRBV27
TGTGCCAGCAGCGTAGAGGGCAGCTCTGGAAACACCATATATTTT,CASSVEGSSGNTIYF,TRBJ1-3,NA,NA,TRBV9
TGTGCCAGCAGGGCACCTCCATTGGAGCAGTTCTTC,CASRAPPLEQFF,TRBJ2-1,NA,NA,TRBV2
TGTGCCAGCAGCTCACTGGGGTCACCCCTCCACTTT,CASSSLGSPLHF,TRBJ1-6,NA,NA,TRBV6-6